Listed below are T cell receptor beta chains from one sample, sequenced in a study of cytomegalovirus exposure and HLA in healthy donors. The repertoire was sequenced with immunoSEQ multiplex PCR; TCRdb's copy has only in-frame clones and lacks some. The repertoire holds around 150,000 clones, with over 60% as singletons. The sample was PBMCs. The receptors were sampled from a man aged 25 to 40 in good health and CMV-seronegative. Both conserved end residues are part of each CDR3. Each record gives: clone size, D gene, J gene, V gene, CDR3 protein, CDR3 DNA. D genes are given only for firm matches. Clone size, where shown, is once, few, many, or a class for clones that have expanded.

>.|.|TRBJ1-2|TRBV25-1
CASSESFGVSYGYTF
TGTGCCAGCAGTGAATCCTTCGGAGTCTCCTATGGCTACACCTTC
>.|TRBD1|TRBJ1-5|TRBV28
CASSWTGVGQPQHF
TGTGCCAGCAGTTGGACAGGGGTTGGTCAGCCCCAGCATTTT
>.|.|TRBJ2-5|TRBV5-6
CASSLDSQGWKETQYF
TGTGCCAGCAGCTTGGATTCGCAGGGATGGAAAGAGACCCAGTACTTC
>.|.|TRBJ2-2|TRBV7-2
CASSLVNQLLAGELFF
TGTGCCAGCAGCTTAGTCAACCAGCTGCTAGCCGGGGAGCTGTTTTTT
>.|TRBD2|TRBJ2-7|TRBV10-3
CATTSGRSYEQYF
TGTGCCACGACTAGCGGGAGATCCTACGAGCAGTACTTC
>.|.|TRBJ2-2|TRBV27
CASTSIGRTGELFF
TGTGCCAGCACCTCGATAGGGAGAACCGGGGAGCTGTTTTTT
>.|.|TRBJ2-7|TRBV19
CASSVEGEQYF
TGTGCCAGTAGTGTCGAGGGCGAGCAGTACTTC
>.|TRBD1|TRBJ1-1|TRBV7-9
CASSFRRDREVEAFF
TGTGCCAGCAGCTTCAGACGGGACAGAGAGGTTGAAGCTTTCTTT
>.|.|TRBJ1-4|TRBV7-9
CASSLNGEGEKLFF
TGTGCCAGCAGCTTAAACGGGGAGGGTGAAAAACTGTTTTTT
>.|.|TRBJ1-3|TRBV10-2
CASSESQGYRNTIYF
TGCGCCAGCAGTGAGTCGCAGGGGTATCGAAACACCATATATTTT
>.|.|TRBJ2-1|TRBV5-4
CASTWRAGTYNEQFF
TGTGCCAGCACCTGGAGGGCGGGTACCTACAATGAGCAGTTCTTC
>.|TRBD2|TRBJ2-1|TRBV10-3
CAISGTGLAGQRYNEQFF
TGTGCCATTAGCGGGACGGGACTAGCGGGGCAGCGGTACAATGAGCAGTTCTTC
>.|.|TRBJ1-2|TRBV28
CASSFQNYGYTF
TGTGCCAGCAGTTTTCAGAACTATGGCTACACCTTC
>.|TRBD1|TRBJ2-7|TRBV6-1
CASRSGTANTYEQYF
TGTGCCAGCAGGTCGGGGACAGCCAATACCTACGAGCAGTACTTC
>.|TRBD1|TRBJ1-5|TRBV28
CASRAGTGAPQPQHF
TGTGCCAGCCGGGCGGGGACAGGGGCACCCCAGCCCCAGCATTTT
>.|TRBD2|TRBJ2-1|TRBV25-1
CASGEGLYEQFF
TGTGCCAGCGGGGAGGGGTTGTATGAGCAGTTCTTC
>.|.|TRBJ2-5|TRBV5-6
CASSLGDSGTQYF
TGTGCCAGCAGCTTGGGGGACTCAGGGACCCAGTACTTC
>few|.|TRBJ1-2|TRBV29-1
CSVEGWGVGGYTF
TGCAGCGTTGAAGGCTGGGGGGTTGGCGGCTACACCTTC
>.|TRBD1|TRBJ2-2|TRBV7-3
CASSPGQPNTGELFF
TGTGCCAGCAGCCCGGGACAGCCCAACACCGGGGAGCTGTTTTTT
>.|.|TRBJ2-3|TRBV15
CATSRDLRTASTDTQYF
TGTGCCACCAGCAGAGATCTGAGGACAGCAAGCACAGATACGCAGTATTTT
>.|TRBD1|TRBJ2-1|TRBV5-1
CASSLGTGDYNEQFF
TGCGCCAGCAGCTTGGGGACAGGGGACTACAATGAGCAGTTCTTC
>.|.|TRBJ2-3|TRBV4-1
CASSQGGLGYTDTQYF
TGCGCCAGCAGCCAAGGGGGACTGGGATACACAGATACGCAGTATTTT
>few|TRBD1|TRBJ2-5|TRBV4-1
CASSPQGRETQYF
TGCGCCAGCAGCCCACAGGGGCGAGAGACCCAGTACTTC
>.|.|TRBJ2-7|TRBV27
CASSPRSIRGQYF
TGTGCCAGCAGTCCCCGCTCAATTAGGGGGCAGTACTTC
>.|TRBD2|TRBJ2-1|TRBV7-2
CASSLATSGRFYEQFF
TGTGCCAGCAGCTTAGCGACTAGCGGGAGATTCTATGAGCAGTTCTTC
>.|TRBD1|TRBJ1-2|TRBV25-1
CASSEDWGQTPRWGGYTF
TGTGCCAGCAGTGAAGACTGGGGACAGACGCCCCGCTGGGGTGGCTACACCTTC
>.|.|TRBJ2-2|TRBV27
CASSSPRAGYTGELFF
TGTGCCAGCAGTTCACCCCGGGCGGGATACACCGGGGAGCTGTTTTTT
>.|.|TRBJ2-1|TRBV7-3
CASSPRGTLSYNEQFF
TGTGCCAGCAGCCCTCGCGGGACTCTCTCCTACAATGAGCAGTTCTTC
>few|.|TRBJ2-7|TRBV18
CASSPDSWSYEQYF
TGTGCCAGCTCACCAGACAGTTGGTCCTACGAGCAGTACTTC
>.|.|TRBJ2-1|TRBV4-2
CASSGTGYNEQFF
TGTGCCAGCAGCGGGACTGGCTACAATGAGCAGTTCTTC
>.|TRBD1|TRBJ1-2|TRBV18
CASSPRMGQGHGYTF
TGTGCCAGCTCACCCCGGATGGGACAGGGACATGGCTACACCTTC